These T cell receptor beta chains were read from a single sample in a study of blood T cell repertoires in COVID-19. Clones were read by immunoSEQ multiplex PCR, and TCRdb kept only the in-frame ones, dropping some. The sample records about 350,000 clones, approximately 89% being singletons. Sample: peripheral blood. The receptors were gathered from a woman aged 60-75 years with COVID-19, enrolled during active disease. CDR3s include the opening cysteine and the closing phenylalanine or tryptophan.

>TRBV19|TRBJ1-6
CASRTGSSYNSPLHF
>TRBV5-6|TRBJ2-1
CASSPGQVNEQFF
>TRBV5-1|TRBJ2-2
CASSFSAQTGELFF
>TRBV5-5|TRBJ1-1
CASSLEGGTEAFF
>TRBV5-1|TRBJ2-1
CASKLAGYNEQFF
>TRBV15|TRBJ1-5
CATSRVGREQPQHF
>TRBV10-1|TRBJ1-1
CASSESAGLNTEAFF
>TRBV7-6|TRBJ1-5
CASSLGPSQPQHF
>TRBV7-3|TRBJ1-4
CASSPTPTAEKNEKLFF
>TRBV15|TRBJ1-3
CATSRDPGSGGNTIYF
>TRBV5-1|TRBJ1-1
CASSLGYSRGGVGTEAFF
>TRBV7-2|TRBJ1-5
CASSLGRNQPQHF
>TRBV27|TRBJ1-1
CASSPPRQRNTEAFF
>TRBV30|TRBJ2-7
CASAPTKTGGSLEQYF
>TRBV7-9|TRBJ1-1
CASSPSTGGDTEAFF
>TRBV6-5|TRBJ1-4
CASSRQSGANEKLFF
>TRBV5-5|TRBJ2-1
CASRRPSAGAWDEQFF
>TRBV5-1|TRBJ2-3
CASSLAGRGTDTQYF
>TRBV25-1|TRBJ1-6
CASSDQGAWNSPLHF
>TRBV2|TRBJ1-1
CASSKTGNGDTEAFF
>TRBV28|TRBJ1-5
CASLRQGKGSNQPQHF
>TRBV28|TRBJ1-3
CASSSQSNSGNTIYF
>TRBV7-3|TRBJ1-1
CASSLLGGTDTEAFF
>TRBV3-1/TRBV3-2|TRBJ1-2
CASSQDLAVRKATTF
>TRBV20-1|TRBJ1-1
CSATGQNEAFF
>TRBV7-7|TRBJ2-5
CASSLVASGVETQYF
>TRBV9|TRBJ2-1
CASSYGQAWWEQFF
>TRBV27|TRBJ1-1
CASSLANMNTEAFF
>TRBV19|TRBJ1-6
CASSPQPAANSPLHF
>TRBV30|TRBJ1-2
CAWGPGGGVTRRGGYTF
>TRBV6-5|TRBJ1-5
CASSSLGQRNQPQHF
>TRBV20-1|TRBJ2-3
CSASSGGTTDTQYF
>TRBV18|TRBJ1-1
CASSLGTPRTEAFF
>TRBV12-3/TRBV12-4|TRBJ2-6
CASSFTGANVLTF
>TRBV5-1|TRBJ2-7
CASSLRQGEREQYF
>TRBV7-8|TRBJ1-2
CASSLTDKFNYGYTF
>TRBV10-3|TRBJ1-5
CATRNGGINQPQHF
>TRBV18|TRBJ1-5
CASGQGNQPQHF
>TRBV11-2|TRBJ1-1
CASSSRSAAFF
>TRBV11-2|TRBJ2-1
CASSQTGQPYNEQFF
>TRBV5-1|TRBJ2-3
CASSLAGLAGAKTDTQYF
>TRBV5-5|TRBJ2-7
CASSLAGGFYEQYF
>TRBV28|TRBJ2-2
CASSTKRLVRTGELFF
>TRBV19|TRBJ1-6
CASRGALSSSYNSPLHF
>TRBV9|TRBJ1-1
CASSVIGGGTEAFF
>TRBV6-5|TRBJ1-2
CASTNGGGNYGYTF
>TRBV7-9|TRBJ1-4
CASSPTWTGGNEKLFF
>TRBV7-3|TRBJ2-1
CASSRQERGEQFF
>TRBV18|TRBJ1-4
CASSPFHGTENEKLFF
>TRBV19|TRBJ2-2
CATLRLGGLDGELFF
>TRBV2|TRBJ1-2
CASSARQGSGYTF
>TRBV5-1|TRBJ2-2
CASSLELGHRDKLFF
>TRBV5-5|TRBJ1-4
CASSVQGLQGEKLFF
>TRBV10-3|TRBJ1-5
CAIRNQGGPNQPQHF
>TRBV18|TRBJ2-2
CASSPLQGADTGELFF
>TRBV7-6|TRBJ2-1
CASSSELAGGYNEQFF
>TRBV19|TRBJ2-7
CASSSTPAGEQYF
>TRBV6-5|TRBJ1-1
CASRGTGGNTEAFF
>TRBV12-3/TRBV12-4|TRBJ1-6
CASGQGNNSPLHF
>TRBV27|TRBJ2-1
CASSLHQGSYNEQFF